A single sample gave rise to the 20 T cell receptor beta chains below, sequenced in a study of OX40 agonist ivuxolimab in advanced cancers. The table came from immunoSEQ multiplex PCR; TCRdb's copy has only in-frame clones and leaves some out. The sample lists fewer than 75,000 clones; about 91% were seen once. This specimen was CD4+ or CD8+ T cells sorted from blood, taken in a trial of the OX40 agonist ivuxolimab. The receptor source for this set is an adult with an advanced solid tumor such as melanoma, head and neck, liver or kidney cancer.

This chain links TRBV7-3 with TRBJ2-2; D is perhaps TRBD1 or TRBD2 (6 bases each). V lost 5 bases to trimming and J lost 3 bases, with 16 bases between them. The CDR3 has 16 residues. Germline CDR1 is SGHTA and CDR2 is FQGTGA. In DNA form, the CDR3 reads TGTGCCAGCAGCCCCAGTATAAGGGGGGACACCGGGGAGCTGTTTTTT. It codes for CASSPSIRGDTGELFF.

The chain links TRBV10-3 to TRBJ2-5; 10 bases map to TRBD2. V was clipped by 6 bases and J by 2 bases; unmatched bases: 0. Germline values: CDR1 ENHRY, CDR2 SYGVKD. This CDR3 has 13 amino acids. CDR3 coding DNA: TGTGCCATCAGGACTAGCGGGCAAGAGACCCAGTACTTC. Protein product: CAIRTSGQETQYF.

The genes are TRBV7-9 and TRBJ2-7, with 7 positions matching TRBD2. Germline loops: CDR1 SEHNR, CDR2 FQNEAQ (reference sequence). The length of the CDR3 is 15 residues. The J segment lost 0 bases and the V segment lost 1 base, leaving 3 bases of the junction unmatched. In DNA form, the CDR3 reads TGTGCCAGCAGCTTAGAGGCTAGCGGCTCCTACGAGCAGTACTTC. Its protein product is CASSLEASGSYEQYF.

The genes are TRBV18 and TRBJ1-4, with 9 positions matching TRBD1. The CDR3 has 13 residues. V was pared by 8 bases and J by 4 bases, with 2 bases of the junction left unmatched. The V gene's germline CDR1 is KGHSH and CDR2 LQKENI. The CDR3 region has the DNA TGTGCCAGCGCGGACAGGGGTAATGAAAAACTGTTTTTT. Translating gives CASADRGNEKLFF.

The chain joins TRBV18 to TRBJ2-1, with 9 bases fitting TRBD1. The CDR3 totals 14 residues. CDR1 is KGHSH and CDR2 is LQKENI in the germline V gene. The J segment lost 9 bases and the V segment lost 4 bases, leaving 7 bases of the junction unmatched. CDR3 loop: CASSQQGASIEQFF. The DNA for the CDR3 is TGTGCCAGCTCACAACAGGGGGCGAGTATTGAGCAGTTCTTC.

The genes are TRBV30 and TRBJ1-2; tentative D call: TRBD1 (5 bases). The CDR3 extends over 12 amino acids. Germline CDR1 reads GTSNPN; CDR2 reads SVGIG (reference sequence). Trimming stripped 2 bases from V and 12 bases from J, with 16 bases between. Here the CDR3 reads CAWSLQGTFHTF. The DNA for the CDR3 is TGTGCCTGGAGTCTCCAAGGGACCTTTCACACCTTC.

The chain combines TRBV19 with TRBJ2-1; D is unresolved. V was clipped by 5 bases and J by 5 bases, with 16 bases between them. The CDR3 contains 15 residues. Germline V lookup: CDR1 LNHDA, CDR2 SQIVND (reference sequence). The CDR3 bases are TGTGCCAGTAGTGCCCAATTAGTTGGGAACAATGAGCAGTTCTTC. Amino acid sequence: CASSAQLVGNNEQFF. Complete variable domain (other parts from reference TRBV19 and TRBJ2-1): DGGITQSPKYLFRKEGQNVTLSCEQNLNHDAMYWYRQDPGQGLRLIYYSQIVNDFQKGDIAEGYSVSREKKESFPLTVTSAQKNPTAFYLCASSAQLVGNNEQFFGPGTRLTVL.

The rearrangement joins TRBV6-5 to TRBJ1-3; 9 nucleotides agree with TRBD1. The germline V gene encodes CDR1 MNHEY and CDR2 SVGAGI. This CDR3 is 15 amino acids long. V was pared by 5 bases and J by 4 bases, with 6 bases of the junction left unmatched. The CDR3, as DNA: TGTGCCAGCAGTCCGGACAGGGGAAGCGGAAACACCATATATTTT. Protein sequence: CASSPDRGSGNTIYF.

V gene TRBV6-1 combines with J gene TRBJ1-2; D is unclear. The CDR3 sequence is 12 residues long. V was shortened by 3 bases and J by 5 bases, with 7 bases between the two germline ends. CDR1 and CDR2 (germline): MNHNS, SASEGT. DNA for the CDR3: TGTGCCAGCAGTGAGGCAGCTTATGGCTACACCTTC. Its protein is CASSEAAYGYTF.

The J gene is TRBJ1-4, the V gene TRBV7-2; D is ambiguous. V lost 4 bases and J lost 4, with 13 bases in between. The CDR3 runs to 15 residues. Germline V gives CDR1 SGHTA, CDR2 FQGNSA. CDR3 nucleotide sequence: TGTGCCAGCAGCTCTTGGGAGCTGGTTAATGAAAAACTGTTTTTT. It is translated as CASSSWELVNEKLFF. Together with reference TRBV7-2 and TRBJ1-4, the CDR3 gives the full variable domain: GAGVSQSPSNKVTEKGKDVELRCDPISGHTALYWYRQSLGQGLEFLIYFQGNSAPDKSGLPSDRFSAERTGGSVSTLTIQRTQQEDSAVYLCASSSWELVNEKLFFGSGTQLSVL.

The chain joins TRBV4-3 to TRBJ2-2; D might be TRBD2 (6 bases). The CDR3 is 16 residues long. The ends were cut back, 1 base at V and 0 bases at J, with 9 bases in the middle. The germline CDR1 and CDR2 sequences are LGHNA and YSLEER. The CDR3 DNA reads as TGCGCCAGCAGCCAAGTCGGAGGGACGAACACCGGGGAGCTGTTTTTT. This sequence encodes CASSQVGGTNTGELFF.

The J gene is TRBJ1-4, the V gene TRBV20-1; D gene unclear. The CDR3 contains 11 residues. In germline, CDR1 is DFQATT, CDR2 SNEGSKA (reference sequence). Trimming took off 6 bases at V and 2 bases at J, with 4 bases between the two ends. CDR3 sequence reads: CSAGTNEKLFF. The CDR3 DNA reads TGCAGTGCAGGGACTAATGAAAAACTGTTTTTT.

The chain carries TRBV9 and TRBJ2-3; TRBD2 aligns across 7 bases. The junction had 9 bases not matched to a gene; V was cut back by 7 bases and J by 4 bases. Per germline, CDR1 SGDLS and CDR2 YYNGEE. The length of the CDR3 is 14 residues. This CDR3 reads CASGRRELADTQYF. The CDR3 nucleotides read TGTGCCAGCGGGCGGCGGGAGCTCGCAGATACGCAGTATTTT.

V is TRBV11-1 and J is TRBJ2-1; TRBD2 agrees at 9 bases. Looked up from germline, CDR1 is SGHAT and CDR2 is FQDESV (reference sequence). This CDR3 contains 14 residues. With 5 bases clipped from V and 5 bases from J, the junction kept 4 bases outside the gene matches. CDR3 region: CASSISSGDNEQFF. The DNA of the CDR3 is TGTGCCAGCAGCATCTCTAGCGGGGACAATGAGCAGTTCTTC.

The chain couples TRBV7-6 to TRBJ1-1; D possibly corresponds to TRBD1 (5 bases). The CDR3 sequence is 14 residues long. Germline-derived CDR1 and CDR2 are SGHVS and FNYEAQ. Between the trimmed V and J ends, which lost 0 bases and 4 bases, there was a span of 9 bases. CDR3: CASSLAEQGTEAFF. CDR3 DNA sequence: TGTGCCAGCAGCTTAGCTGAGCAGGGCACTGAAGCTTTCTTT.

The chain has TRBV18 and TRBJ1-5; D perhaps matches TRBD1 (6 bases). Trimming took 3 bases from V and 5 from J, leaving 11 bases between them. Germline CDR1 is KGHSH and CDR2 is LQKENI. The CDR3 has 14 residues. The CDR3 nucleotides are TGTGCCAGCTCACCCTCGAAGGGGGATCAGCCCCAGCATTTT. It specifies CASSPSKGDQPQHF.

The rearrangement joins TRBV6-5 to TRBJ1-1, with a tentative D call TRBD1 (6 bases). Germline V gives CDR1 MNHEY, CDR2 SVGAGI. The ends were cut back, 5 bases at V and 11 bases at J, with 12 bases in the middle. The CDR3 is 11 amino acids. CDR3 bases: TGTGCCAGCAGTGACAGGAGAGAGGCTTTCTTT. Translating it yields CASSDRREAFF.

CDR3 loop: CATSRRTGSFEKLFF. CDR3 DNA sequence: TGTGCCACCAGCAGAAGGACAGGGAGCTTTGAAAAACTGTTTTTT. V gene TRBV15 combines with J gene TRBJ1-4; 8 nucleotides line up with TRBD1. This CDR3 is built from 15 residues. CDR1 is LNHNV and CDR2 is YYDKDF in the germline V gene (reference sequence). The V segment lost 2 bases and the J segment 7 bases; nucleotides outside the gene matches: 6.

This clone appeared once. The chain uses TRBV5-6 and TRBJ1-2; TRBD1 agrees at 12 bases. The CDR3 is 15 residues long. After removal of 4 bases from V and 3 bases from J, the junction contained 4 bases not matched to a gene. Germline V CDR1 and CDR2: SGHDT, YYEEEE. The CDR3 protein is CASSPGTGGDYGYTF. As DNA, the CDR3 is TGTGCCAGCAGCCCGGGGACAGGGGGCGACTATGGCTACACCTTC.

The chain is built from TRBV7-6 and TRBJ2-1, with D unclear. V shed 4 bases and J shed 5 bases, with 15 bases lying between them. CDR1 and CDR2 (germline): SGHVS, FNYEAQ. This CDR3 has 15 residues. DNA for the CDR3: TGTGCCAGCAGCTCCTCCGTTATAATTCACAATGAGCAGTTCTTC. Protein: CASSSSVIIHNEQFF.